This TCR beta chain was retrieved from a study of regulatory T cells in long-lasting Graves disease. Time point given: newly diagnosed GD, antithyroid drugs for less than 3 months. RNA isolated from PBMCs was used to make the TCR library. Broader study findings: TCR diversity was lower in persistent Graves' patients (versus newly diagnosed ones).

The CDR3 contains 14 residues. Germline CDR1 reads SQVTM; CDR2 reads ANQGSEA. The V end was cut by 5 bases, the J end by 4 bases, with 17 bases between. CDR3-region Arm-PCR and iRepertoire HTBI primers produced the TCR beta libraries. TCRdb processed the multiplex PCR reads anew with MiXCR; each CDR3 protein has one entry. The sample lists some 500,000 distinct CDR3 sequences, roughly 12% occurring once. On this clonotype itself: Its specificity is not known. It is likely a read error, because the conserved phenylalanine at the end of the CDR3 is missing.

This same sample was also taken into another study, of T cells in Graves' hyperthyroidism and ophthalmopathy.

The receptor comes from a young man with Graves disease. Sequencing used peripheral blood mononuclear cells (PBMCs), obtained at new diagnosis, from a patient treated with antithyroid drugs. The chain recombines TRBV29-1 with TRBJ1-1; D may be TRBD1 (6 bases). The CDR3 loop reads CSVFRGALGTEAFS. The CDR3 nucleotides read TGCAGCGTTTTTCGGGGGGCTTTAGGCACTGAAGCTTTCTCT.